Presented here are 20 T cell receptor beta chains from one specimen sequenced in a study of OX40 agonist ivuxolimab in advanced cancers. The repertoire was sequenced with immunoSEQ multiplex PCR; TCRdb's copy has only in-frame clones and lacks some. This table has some 66,000 clones, roughly 90% appearing once. Sequenced here: CD4+ or CD8+ T cells sorted from blood, sampled in a trial of the OX40 agonist ivuxolimab. The source is an adult with an advanced solid tumor such as melanoma, head and neck, liver or kidney cancer.

This clone was detected only a few times. This chain links TRBV4-1 with TRBJ2-1, with D maybe TRBD2 (6 bases). The ends were cut back, 0 bases at V and 8 bases at J, with 23 bases in the middle. Germline loops: CDR1 MGHRA, CDR2 YSYEKL. The CDR3 is made up of 18 amino acids. DNA for the CDR3: TGCGCCAGCAGCCAAGAGGCGGGGTGGGCTAGCGTTAGGGATGAGCAGTTCTTC. It yields the protein CASSQEAGWASVRDEQFF.

The V gene is TRBV14, the J gene TRBJ2-1; D gene ambiguous. The CDR3 runs 15 residues. Germline CDR1 SGHDN, CDR2 FVKESK. V was pared by 1 base and J by 0 bases, with 7 bases between. The CDR3 loop is CASSQGWGSYNEQFF. In DNA form, the CDR3 reads TGTGCCAGCAGCCAAGGGTGGGGCTCCTACAATGAGCAGTTCTTC.

V gene TRBV11-2 combines with J gene TRBJ2-5; D perhaps matches TRBD2 (5 bases). V lost 3 bases and J 0 bases, leaving 8 bases between the germline ends. Germline CDR1 is SGHAT and CDR2 is FQNNGV. The CDR3 runs 14 residues. The CDR3 loop reads CASSLGVYQETQYF. The CDR3, as DNA: TGTGCCAGCAGCTTGGGAGTTTACCAAGAGACCCAGTACTTC.

The chain couples TRBV7-2 to TRBJ2-7; D is perhaps TRBD2 (5 bases). The V gene lost 1 base and the J gene lost 4 bases, with 11 bases spanning the gap. Germline CDR1 and CDR2: SGHTA and FQGNSA. This CDR3 is 14 amino acids long. CDR3 sequence reads: CASSLGWRAYEQYF. The CDR3 DNA reads as TGTGCCAGCAGCTTAGGGTGGCGGGCATACGAGCAGTACTTC.

The chain has TRBV4-1 and TRBJ1-3; no reliable D call. Looked up from germline, CDR1 is MGHRA and CDR2 is YSYEKL. There are 15 residues in the CDR3. V lost 0 bases to trimming and J lost 4 bases, with 10 bases between them. CDR3 DNA: TGCGCCAGCAGCCAAGAATCCAGGCTGGGAAACACCATATATTTT. It codes for CASSQESRLGNTIYF.

The V gene is TRBV5-1, the J gene TRBJ2-2, with 9 nucleotides matching TRBD2. Germline CDR1 is SGHRS and CDR2 is YFSETQ. Trimming removed 4 bases from V and 4 bases from J; junction bases left unmatched: 5. The CDR3 loop spans 15 amino acids. DNA of the CDR3: TGCGCCAGCAGCATTAGCGGGAGCCTCACCGGGGAGCTGTTTTTT. Residues: CASSISGSLTGELFF.

This clone has a single count. The chain is built from TRBV10-3 and TRBJ1-5; D not resolved. CDR1 and CDR2 (germline): ENHRY, SYGVKD. V was cut by 3 bases and J by 5 bases, with 8 bases left in between. The CDR3 runs to 13 residues. In DNA, the CDR3 is TGTGCCATCAGTGAAACGGTGGATCAGCCCCAGCATTTT. Residues: CAISETVDQPQHF.

Points on this clone: The junction differs from germline at one of its ends, possibly a read error. This chain connects TRBV28 to TRBJ1-4, with 8 nucleotides matching TRBD1. Germline CDR1 reads MDHEN; CDR2 reads SYDVKM. The CDR3 extends over 13 amino acids. In DNA form, the CDR3 reads TGCGCTGGACAGGGCCATTGGAATGAAAAACTGTTTTTT. Its translation is CAGQGHWNEKLFF.

This chain joins TRBV7-2 and TRBJ1-5; no clear D gene. V was shortened by 1 base and J by 6 bases, with 7 bases between the two germline ends. Germline V lookup: CDR1 SGHTA, CDR2 FQGNSA. The CDR3 totals 13 residues. Written as DNA, the CDR3 is TGTGCCAGCAGCTTAGATCTTAGTCAGCCCCAGCATTTT. Protein: CASSLDLSQPQHF.

Concerning this clone itself: Other DNA sequences in the sample encode the same CDR3. V and J are TRBV4-1 and TRBJ2-7, with D maybe TRBD1 (6 bases). The germline V and J ends were trimmed by 0 bases and 1 base, with 13 bases remaining between them. Germline V gene lookup returns CDR1 MGHRA and CDR2 YSYEKL. The CDR3 length is 16 residues. Here the CDR3 DNA reads TGCGCCAGCAGCCAAGATAGGGCCAGGGGTTCCTACGAGCAGTACTTC. It translates to CASSQDRARGSYEQYF.

Remarks on this clone: One end of the junction varies from germline; a read error may be responsible. The CDR3 bases are TGTGCCAGCAGTTCGCTCCGGGAGGGTCACTTC. Residues: CASSSLREGHF. This rearrangement joins TRBV6-1 to TRBJ2-7, with TRBD2 matching 8 bases. The CDR3 extends over 11 amino acids. In germline, CDR1 is MNHNS, CDR2 SASEGT.

The chain recombines TRBV5-4 with TRBJ2-3, with 7 bases aligning to TRBD2. The germline V gene has CDR1 SGHNT and CDR2 YYREEE (reference sequence). V trimming: 3 bases; J trimming: 4 bases; junction bases outside the gene matches: 11. This CDR3 has 16 residues. The CDR3 nucleotides read TGTGCCAGCAGCTATAGGGCTAGCGGAAGAGCAGATACGCAGTATTTT. It encodes CASSYRASGRADTQYF.

This clone was detected only a few times. V and J are TRBV7-2 and TRBJ1-1; tentatively, D is TRBD1 (5 bases). This CDR3 is 14 amino acids long. Germline assignment: CDR1 SGHTA and CDR2 FQGNSA. The V gene lost 3 bases and the J gene lost 4 bases, with 12 bases spanning the gap. The CDR3 spells CASSFSGGPTEAFF. As DNA, the CDR3 is TGTGCCAGCAGCTTTTCGGGGGGACCCACTGAAGCTTTCTTT.

This clone was seen only a few times. The chain joins TRBV19 to TRBJ2-7; 9 nucleotides agree with TRBD2. Germline CDR1 reads LNHDA; CDR2 reads SQIVND (reference sequence). This CDR3 has 15 amino acids. J gave up 5 bases and V 5 bases, and 10 bases lay outside the gene matches. The CDR3 bases are TGTGCCAGTAGTTCGGGTGGGGTAGCGGGAGACGAGCAGTACTTC. This codes for CASSSGGVAGDEQYF.

The chain links TRBV18 to TRBJ1-3; maybe TRBD1 (6 bases). This CDR3 has 15 amino acids. Germline V gives CDR1 KGHSH, CDR2 LQKENI. The V end was cut by 6 bases, the J end by 6 bases, with 18 bases between. CDR3 sequence reads: CASSPGTPVANTIYF. CDR3 nucleotide sequence: TGTGCCAGCTCGCCCGGGACACCCGTGGCAAACACCATATATTTT. Variable domain in full (rest from reference TRBV18 and TRBJ1-3): NAGVMQNPRHLVRRRGQEARLRCSPMKGHSHVYWYRQLPEEGLKFMVYLQKENIIDESGMPKERFSAEFPKEGPSILRIQQVVRGDSAAYFCASSPGTPVANTIYFGEGSWLTVV.

The CDR3 loop is CASSPIQGQETQYF. The CDR3 nucleotides read TGTGCCAGCTCACCAATCCAAGGCCAAGAGACCCAGTACTTC. The chain combines TRBV18 with TRBJ2-5; D is unresolved. CDR3 length: 14 amino acids. V gave up 2 bases and J gave up 1 base, with 8 bases separating them. Germline-derived CDR1 and CDR2 are KGHSH and LQKENI.

This clone was seen a single time. The chain has TRBV4-2 and TRBJ2-3, with D possibly matching TRBD1 (6 bases). The germline V gene encodes CDR1 LGHNA and CDR2 YNFKEQ. The V gene lost 0 bases and the J gene lost 1 base, with 17 bases spanning the gap. CDR3 length: 18 residues. The CDR3 here is CASSQDSLGAVGTDTQYF. The CDR3, as DNA: TGTGCCAGCAGCCAAGATTCCTTGGGGGCGGTGGGCACAGATACGCAGTATTTT.

The chain joins TRBV5-1 to TRBJ2-5, with unresolved D. Germline CDR1 SGHRS, CDR2 YFSETQ. V lost 5 bases to trimming and J lost 4 bases, with 15 bases between them. The CDR3 has 14 amino acids. As DNA, the CDR3 is TGCGCCAGCAGTTTAGCTGGGTCGGCAGAGACCCAGTACTTC. This sequence encodes CASSLAGSAETQYF.

The J gene is TRBJ2-3, the V gene TRBV7-7, with 7 bases identical to TRBD1. V lost 1 base and J lost 0; bases outside the gene matches: 4. Looked up from germline, CDR1 is SSHAT and CDR2 is FNYEAQ (reference sequence). The CDR3 has 16 amino acids. CDR3 DNA sequence: TGTGCCAGCAGCTTAGGCAGGGGGAGTAGCACAGATACGCAGTATTTT. Protein product: CASSLGRGSSTDTQYF.

The genes are TRBV5-6 and TRBJ2-2; D tentatively reads TRBD1 or TRBD2 (5 bases each). Germline CDR1 is SGHDT and CDR2 is YYEEEE. The CDR3 is 16 amino acids. V gave up 2 bases and J gave up 8 bases, with 19 bases separating them. CDR3 sequence (DNA): TGTGCCAGCAGCTTCCTTGGGACCTATGAGGTGGGGGAGCTGTTTTTT. This gives the protein CASSFLGTYEVGELFF.